The 21 T cell receptor beta chains reported below all come from one sample, sequenced in a study of blood T cell repertoires in COVID-19. The protocol was immunoSEQ multiplex PCR, while the TCRdb copy is restricted to in-frame clones and leaves out a portion. Of about 320,000 clones listed, approximately 88% are singletons. Sequences were obtained from PBMCs or T cells enriched from blood (not recorded which). These receptors were taken from a woman between 18 and 29 years old who had recovered from COVID-19.

This clone was detected a few times. V usage is TRBV7-7 and J usage is TRBJ2-3; 13 positions match TRBD2. Looked up from germline, CDR1 is SSHAT and CDR2 is FNYEAQ (reference sequence). The CDR3 contains 15 residues. With 3 bases clipped from V and 5 bases from J, the junction kept 2 bases outside the gene matches. CDR3 DNA sequence: TGTGCCAGCAGCTTGACTAGCGGGAGGTTAGATACGCAGTATTTT. Its protein is CASSLTSGRLDTQYF.

This chain connects TRBV11-2 to TRBJ1-1; D might be TRBD1 (6 bases). The CDR3 contains 16 residues. Per the germline V gene, CDR1 is SGHAT and CDR2 is FQNNGV. Trimming took off 0 bases at V and 8 bases at J, with 19 bases between the two ends. This CDR3 is CASSLDLRKGEWEAFF. The DNA for the CDR3 is TGTGCCAGCAGCTTAGATCTTAGGAAGGGGGAGTGGGAAGCTTTCTTT. Complete variable domain (other parts from reference TRBV11-2 and TRBJ1-1): EAGVAQSPRYKIIEKRQSVAFWCNPISGHATLYWYQQILGQGPKLLIQFQNNGVVDDSQLPKDRFSAERLKGVDSTLKIQPAKLEDSAVYLCASSLDLRKGEWEAFFGQGTRLTVV.

The count of this clone is one. The chain has TRBV19 and TRBJ1-1, with 7 bases that match TRBD1. V dropped 3 bases and J dropped 8; count of bases not matched to a gene: 3. Germline V gene data show CDR1 as LNHDA and CDR2 as SQIVND (reference sequence). This CDR3 spans 12 amino acids. CDR3 nucleotide sequence: TGTGCCAGTAGTATGAGACAGGGAGAAGCTTTCTTT. It encodes CASSMRQGEAFF.

This chain links TRBV11-2 with TRBJ1-6; D unclear. The CDR3 extends over 12 amino acids. CDR1 is SGHAT and CDR2 is FQNNGV in the germline V gene. Trimming stripped 5 bases from V and 7 bases from J, with 6 bases between. CDR3: CASSPVNSPLHF. CDR3 DNA sequence: TGTGCCAGCAGCCCCGTCAATTCACCCCTCCACTTT.

This clone was detected only a few times. The CDR3 bases are TGTGCCAGCAGCCAGATTCCGGCCGGGACTAATGAAAAACTGTTTTTT. It yields the protein CASSQIPAGTNEKLFF. V gene TRBV4-2 combines with J gene TRBJ1-4; no firm D call. Trimming removed 3 bases from V and 2 bases from J, with 13 bases in between. CDR1 is LGHNA and CDR2 is YNFKEQ in the germline V gene. This CDR3 has 16 residues.

The chain uses TRBV23-1 and TRBJ2-5, with 7 bases lining up with TRBD1. TRBV23-1 is flagged as an ORF with uncertain function. V gave up 8 bases and J gave up 0 bases; unmatched junction bases: 6. The CDR3 runs to 14 residues. The chain's CDR3 is CASLPGTDQETQYF. CDR3 nucleotides: TGCGCCAGCCTCCCCGGGACAGACCAAGAGACCCAGTACTTC.

The chain carries TRBV27 and TRBJ1-5, with unresolved D. This CDR3 is built from 14 residues. V lost 0 bases to trimming and J lost 0 bases, with 3 bases between them. Germline loops: CDR1 MNHEY, CDR2 SMNVEV (reference sequence). CDR3 residues: CASSLSLSNQPQHF. The CDR3 nucleotides are TGTGCCAGCAGTTTATCACTTAGCAATCAGCCCCAGCATTTT.

V is TRBV5-1 and J is TRBJ2-5, with a possible D match to TRBD2 (6 bases). The CDR3 consists of 14 residues. V shed 0 bases and J shed 6 bases, with 12 bases lying between them. Germline V gene sequence: CDR1 SGHRS, CDR2 YFSETQ. Here the CDR3 reads CASSLATSRKTQYF. The CDR3 DNA sequence: TGCGCCAGCAGCTTGGCCACTAGCAGGAAGACCCAGTACTTC.

The chain carries TRBV12-2 and TRBJ1-6; the DNA was not used to check the table's D call, TRBD1. TRBV12-2 is a pseudogene. The CDR3 extends over 18 amino acids. The CDR3 loop reads CASRFRAGGNRTPSPLHF. CDR3 in DNA: TGTGCAAGTCGCTTCCGGGCAGGGGGTAATAGAACACCTTCACCCCTCCACTTT.

This chain joins TRBV6-2 or TRBV6-3 and TRBJ2-1, with 12 bases lining up with TRBD2. The CDR3 has 21 residues. With V trimmed by 6 bases and J by 9 bases, 27 bases remained unmatched. Germline CDR1 and CDR2: MNHEY and SVGEGT. CDR3 sequence: CASSHNPGGLAGVPLAGEQFF. CDR3 nucleotide sequence: TGTGCCAGCAGCCACAACCCCGGGGGACTAGCGGGCGTTCCGTTAGCGGGTGAGCAGTTCTTC.

The chain couples TRBV4-2 to TRBJ2-2; D unresolved. This CDR3 comprises 16 residues. Germline CDR1 LGHNA, CDR2 YNFKEQ. V lost 3 bases and J 2 bases, leaving 13 bases between the germline ends. The CDR3 region has the DNA TGTGCCAGCAGCCAGCGAACAGCTCTCAACACCGGGGAGCTGTTTTTT. This sequence encodes CASSQRTALNTGELFF.

On this clone: A much more abundant neighbour one base away suggests this may be a read error. Distinct nucleotide sequences in the sample also encode this CDR3. The CDR3 spells CASSASGRADTQYF. The CDR3 DNA is TGTGCCAGCAGCGCTAGCGGGAGAGCCGATACGCAGTATTTT. The chain employs TRBV9 and TRBJ2-3; 10 bases line up with TRBD2. The V gene end was trimmed by 3 bases and the J gene end by 6 bases; junction bases not matched to a gene: 4. This CDR3 contains 14 residues. Per germline, CDR1 SGDLS and CDR2 YYNGEE.

The V and J genes are TRBV7-9 and TRBJ2-3; no clear D gene. The CDR3 sequence is 16 residues long. With 10 bases removed from V and 0 bases from J, the gap between germline ends came to 20 bases. The germline gives CDR1 SEHNR, CDR2 FQNEAQ (reference sequence). CDR3 loop: CATQVPNAPSTDTQYF. The CDR3 DNA reads as TGTGCCACCCAGGTCCCCAATGCCCCTAGCACAGATACGCAGTATTTT. Supplemented by reference TRBV7-9 and TRBJ2-3, the full variable domain reads DTGVSQNPRHKITKRGQNVTFRCDPISEHNRLYWYRQTLGQGPEFLTYFQNEAQLEKSRLLSDRFSAERPKGSFSTLEIQRTEQGDSAMYLCATQVPNAPSTDTQYFGPGTRLTVL.

The V and J genes are TRBV18 and TRBJ2-7, with TRBD2 matching 10 bases. The CDR3 has 16 amino acids. Germline trimming cut 1 base from V and 2 bases from J; bases unmatched to any gene: 5. CDR1 is KGHSH and CDR2 is LQKENI in the germline V gene. The CDR3 nucleotides are TGTGCCAGCTCACCACAGGGACTAGCGAGGACCTACGAGCAGTACTTC. Its protein product is CASSPQGLARTYEQYF.

In its sample, this clone was seen a few times. This chain uses TRBV18 with TRBJ1-2; 7 positions agree with TRBD1. Germline trimming cut 6 bases from V and 7 bases from J; bases unmatched to any gene: 17. CDR1 and CDR2 (germline): KGHSH, LQKENI. There are 16 residues in the CDR3. Here the CDR3 reads CASSPRGPTGQGGYTF. CDR3 coding DNA: TGTGCCAGCTCCCCCCGGGGGCCGACAGGGCAGGGTGGCTACACCTTC.

V is TRBV6-6 and J is TRBJ2-5; 7 nucleotides line up with TRBD1. Germline values: CDR1 MNHNY, CDR2 SVGAGI (reference sequence). After removal of 0 bases from V and 1 base from J, the junction contained 5 bases not matched to a gene. The CDR3 spans 16 residues. The CDR3 DNA reads TGTGCCAGCAGTTACTCGAAGGCAGGGGGCCAAGAGACCCAGTACTTC. Encoded protein: CASSYSKAGGQETQYF.

The table lists this clone with a count of one. The V gene is TRBV28, the J gene TRBJ2-3; 7 bases match TRBD1. V gave up 6 bases and J gave up 4 bases; unmatched junction bases: 7. Germline CDR1 is MDHEN and CDR2 is SYDVKM. This CDR3 is built from 14 residues. The CDR3 DNA sequence: TGTGCCAGCAGCCCGAGGGGGCGCGCAGATACGCAGTATTTT. Translation gives CASSPRGRADTQYF.

This clone is a singleton in its sample. The V call is TRBV10-3, the J call TRBJ1-3, with TRBD1 matching 7 bases. V dropped 5 bases and J dropped 3; count of bases not matched to a gene: 4. This CDR3 region has 14 residues. The germline V gene has CDR1 ENHRY and CDR2 SYGVKD. CDR3 in amino acids: CAISIGTVGNTIYF. The DNA of the CDR3 is TGTGCCATCAGTATAGGGACAGTTGGAAACACCATATATTTT.

The V call is TRBV11-2, the J call TRBJ1-4; D not resolved. Trimming stripped 0 bases from V and 5 bases from J, with 10 bases between. The CDR3 covers 15 residues. Germline CDR1 and CDR2: SGHAT and FQNNGV. The CDR3 reads CASSLDGRRNEKLFF. Here the CDR3 DNA reads TGTGCCAGCAGCTTAGATGGTCGGCGGAATGAAAAACTGTTTTTT. Filled out from reference TRBV11-2 and TRBJ1-4, the complete variable domain reads EAGVAQSPRYKIIEKRQSVAFWCNPISGHATLYWYQQILGQGPKLLIQFQNNGVVDDSQLPKDRFSAERLKGVDSTLKIQPAKLEDSAVYLCASSLDGRRNEKLFFGSGTQLSVL.

There are a few counts of this clone. V gene TRBV18 combines with J gene TRBJ2-1; TRBD1 might be the D (6 bases). V was cut by 3 bases and J by 10 bases, with 10 bases left in between. The germline CDR1 and CDR2 sequences are KGHSH and LQKENI. The CDR3 is 12 amino acids. Here the CDR3 DNA reads TGTGCCAGCTCACCTAACAGGGACGAGCAGTTCTTC. Translated: CASSPNRDEQFF.

The chain couples TRBV7-2 to TRBJ1-4, with a possible D match to TRBD1 (6 bases). Trimming removed 5 bases from V and 5 bases from J, with 15 bases in between. Germline V gene lookup returns CDR1 SGHTA and CDR2 FQGNSA. The CDR3 consists of 15 residues. The CDR3 region has the DNA TGTGCCAGCAGCGTCAGGGGTGTAGGGAATGAAAAACTGTTTTTT. Translated, it gives CASSVRGVGNEKLFF.